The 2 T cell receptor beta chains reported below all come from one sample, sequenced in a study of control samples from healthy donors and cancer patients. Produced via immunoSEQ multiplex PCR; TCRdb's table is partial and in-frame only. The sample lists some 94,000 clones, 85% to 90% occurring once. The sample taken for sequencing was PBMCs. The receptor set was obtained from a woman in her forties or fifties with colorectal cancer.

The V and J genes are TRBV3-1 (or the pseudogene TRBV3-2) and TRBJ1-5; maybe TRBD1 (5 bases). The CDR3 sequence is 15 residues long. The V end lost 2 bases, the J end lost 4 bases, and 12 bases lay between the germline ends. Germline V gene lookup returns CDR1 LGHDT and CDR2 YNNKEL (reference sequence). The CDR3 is CASSQTIGVNQPQHF. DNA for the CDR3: TGTGCCAGCAGCCAAACGATAGGGGTGAATCAGCCCCAGCATTTT.

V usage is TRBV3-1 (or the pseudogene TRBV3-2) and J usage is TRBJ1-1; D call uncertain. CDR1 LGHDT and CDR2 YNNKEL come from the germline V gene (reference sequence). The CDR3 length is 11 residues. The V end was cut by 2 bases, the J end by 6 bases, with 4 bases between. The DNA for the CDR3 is TGTGCCAGCAGCCAATTGTCTGAAGCTTTCTTT. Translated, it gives CASSQLSEAFF.